Listed below are T cell receptor beta chains from one sample, sequenced in a study of blood T cells in healthy people across ages. TCRdb passed the 5' RACE reads through MiXCR, listing each CDR3 protein once. The sample gives over 550,000 distinct CDR3 sequences, approximately 30% of which show up once; around 14% is in the top ten. Specimen: blood. The receptors originated from a woman older than 75 in good health. The CDR3 runs from the conserved cysteine through the conserved F or W. Each record gives: clone size, J gene, D gene, V gene, CDR3 DNA, CDR3 protein. The D gene is left open where the match is weak. For some rows the clone size is stated as once, few or many, or as a class when expanded; others skip it.

NA TRBJ2-1 NA TRBV7-8 TGTGCCAGCAGCTTTGCCGAACAAGAGACCCAGTTCTTC CASSFAEQETQFF
few TRBJ1-4 NA TRBV5-1 TGCGCCAGCAGCTTCGCGGGGTTAGGTGAAAAACTGTTTTTT CASSFAGLGEKLFF
NA TRBJ2-6 TRBD1 TRBV24-1 TGTGCCACCAGTGCCTGGGACAGGGGCTCTGGGGCCAACGTCCTGACTTTC CATSAWDRGSGANVLTF
many TRBJ1-2 NA TRBV7-9 TGTGCCAGCAGCTTAGCAGGAGGGGAGGCCTTTGGCTACACCTTC CASSLAGGEAFGYTF
NA TRBJ1-2 NA TRBV20-1 TGCAGTGCTAGAGATATAGGGAGTTCTTTATATAACTATGGCTACACCTTC CSARDIGSSLYNYGYTF
few TRBJ2-3 NA TRBV2 TGTGCCAGCAGTTGGGACATCAGAACAGATACGCAGTATTTT CASSWDIRTDTQYF
many TRBJ2-5 NA TRBV30 TGTGCCTGGAGTTTCCCTATCCAAGAGACCCAGTACTTC CAWSFPIQETQYF
NA TRBJ2-3 NA TRBV18 TGTGCCAGCTCACCAACCCCAGGGGGGGATACGCAGTATTTT CASSPTPGGDTQYF
many TRBJ2-3 NA TRBV29-1 TGCAGCGTCGGGGACAGCACAGATACGCAGTATTTT CSVGDSTDTQYF
many TRBJ2-7 NA TRBV5-1 TGCGCCAGCAGGATTGGTGAGAATGAGCAGTACTTC CASRIGENEQYF